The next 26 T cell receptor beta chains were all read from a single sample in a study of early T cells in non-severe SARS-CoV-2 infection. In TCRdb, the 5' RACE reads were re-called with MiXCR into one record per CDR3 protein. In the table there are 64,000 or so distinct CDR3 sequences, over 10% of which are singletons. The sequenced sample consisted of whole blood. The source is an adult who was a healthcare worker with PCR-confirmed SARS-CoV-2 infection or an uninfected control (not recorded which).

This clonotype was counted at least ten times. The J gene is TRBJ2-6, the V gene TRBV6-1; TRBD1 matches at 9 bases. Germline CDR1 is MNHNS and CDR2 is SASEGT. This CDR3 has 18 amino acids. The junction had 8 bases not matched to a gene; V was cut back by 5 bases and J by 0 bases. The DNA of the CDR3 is TGTGCCAGCAGTACCGGACAGGGGCGATACTCTGGGGCCAACGTCCTGACTTTC. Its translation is CASSTGQGRYSGANVLTF.

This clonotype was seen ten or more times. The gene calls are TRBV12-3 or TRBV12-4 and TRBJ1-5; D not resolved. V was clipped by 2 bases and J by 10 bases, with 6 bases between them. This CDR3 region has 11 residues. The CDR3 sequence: CASSLYPPQHF. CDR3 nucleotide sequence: TGTGCCAGCAGTTTATACCCTCCCCAGCATTTT.

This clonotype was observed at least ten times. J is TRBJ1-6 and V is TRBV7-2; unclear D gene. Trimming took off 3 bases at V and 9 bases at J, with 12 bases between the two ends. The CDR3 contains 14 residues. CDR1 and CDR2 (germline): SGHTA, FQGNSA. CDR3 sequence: CASSFRQDASPLHF. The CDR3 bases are TGTGCCAGCAGCTTTCGGCAGGACGCTTCACCCCTCCACTTT.

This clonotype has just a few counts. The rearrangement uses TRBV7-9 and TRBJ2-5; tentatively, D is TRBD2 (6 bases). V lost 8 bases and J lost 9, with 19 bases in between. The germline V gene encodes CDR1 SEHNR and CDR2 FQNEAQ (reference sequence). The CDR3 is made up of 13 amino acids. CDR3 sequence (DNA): TGTGCCAGCCTAAGTGGCAGGGAGGTCCCCCAGTACTTC. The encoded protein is CASLSGREVPQYF. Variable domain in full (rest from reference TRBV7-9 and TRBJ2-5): DTGVSQNPRHKITKRGQNVTFRCDPISEHNRLYWYRQTLGQGPEFLTYFQNEAQLEKSRLLSDRFSAERPKGSFSTLEIQRTEQGDSAMYLCASLSGREVPQYFGPGTRLLVL.

The CDR3 loop is CASSQDTAEQFF. In DNA, the CDR3 is TGTGCCAGCAGCCAAGACACGGCTGAGCAGTTCTTC. The chain couples TRBV3-1 to TRBJ2-1, with D uncertain. This CDR3 comprises 12 residues. The germline CDR1 and CDR2 sequences are LGHDT and YNNKEL (reference sequence). Trimming removed 0 bases from V and 9 bases from J, with 6 bases in between.

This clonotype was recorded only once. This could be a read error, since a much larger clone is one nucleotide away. CDR3 sequence: CASSPGTDYGQYF. The DNA for the CDR3 is TGTGCCAGCAGCCCCGGGACTGACTACGGGCAGTACTTC. This rearrangement joins TRBV7-8 to TRBJ2-7, with a weak D call TRBD2 (6 bases). Looked up from germline, CDR1 is SGHVS and CDR2 is FQNEAQ. The CDR3 runs 13 residues.

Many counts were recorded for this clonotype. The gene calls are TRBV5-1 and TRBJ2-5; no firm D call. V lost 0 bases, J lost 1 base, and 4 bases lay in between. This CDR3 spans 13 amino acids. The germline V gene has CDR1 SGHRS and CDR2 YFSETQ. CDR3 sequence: CASSLDTQETQYF. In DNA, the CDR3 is TGCGCCAGCAGCTTGGACACCCAAGAGACCCAGTACTTC. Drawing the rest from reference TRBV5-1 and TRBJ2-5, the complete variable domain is KAGVTQTPRYLIKTRGQQVTLSCSPISGHRSVSWYQQTPGQGLQFLFEYFSETQRNKGNFPGRFSGRQFSNSRSEMNVSTLELGDSALYLCASSLDTQETQYFGPGTRLLVL.

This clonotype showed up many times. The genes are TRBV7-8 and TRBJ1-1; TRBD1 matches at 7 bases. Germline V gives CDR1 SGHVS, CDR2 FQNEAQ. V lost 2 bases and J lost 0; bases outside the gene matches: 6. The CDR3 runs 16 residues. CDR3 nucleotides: TGTGCCAGCAGCTTAAGGGACAGACTAATGAACACTGAAGCTTTCTTT. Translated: CASSLRDRLMNTEAFF.

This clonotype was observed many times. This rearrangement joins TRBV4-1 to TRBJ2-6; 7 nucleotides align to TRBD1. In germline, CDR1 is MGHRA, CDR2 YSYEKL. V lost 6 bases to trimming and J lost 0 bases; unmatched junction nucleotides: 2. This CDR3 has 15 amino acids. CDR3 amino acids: CASRPGGSGANVLTF. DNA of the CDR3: TGCGCCAGCAGGCCAGGGGGCTCTGGGGCCAACGTCCTGACTTTC.

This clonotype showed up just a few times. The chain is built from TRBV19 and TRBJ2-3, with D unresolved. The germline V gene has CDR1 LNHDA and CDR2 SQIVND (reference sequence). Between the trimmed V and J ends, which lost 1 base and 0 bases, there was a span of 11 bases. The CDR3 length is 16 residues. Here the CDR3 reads CASSIGVSLSTDTQYF. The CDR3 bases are TGTGCCAGTAGTATAGGGGTGAGCCTTAGCACAGATACGCAGTATTTT.

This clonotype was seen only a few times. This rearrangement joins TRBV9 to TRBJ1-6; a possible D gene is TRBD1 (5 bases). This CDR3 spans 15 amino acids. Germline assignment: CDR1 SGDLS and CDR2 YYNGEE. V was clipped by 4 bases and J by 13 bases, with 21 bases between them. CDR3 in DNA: TGTGCCAGCAGCACAGGTCCCACTGACCCGCGGCCCCTCCACTTT. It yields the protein CASSTGPTDPRPLHF. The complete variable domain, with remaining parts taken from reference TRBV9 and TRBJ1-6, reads DSGVTQTPKHLITATGQRVTLRCSPRSGDLSVYWYQQSLDQGLQFLIQYYNGEERAKGNILERFSAQQFPDLHSELNLSSLELGDSALYFCASSTGPTDPRPLHFGNGTRLTVT.

The CDR3 sequence is CASSSTGAGEQFF. In DNA, the CDR3 is TGTGCCAGCAGTTCCACGGGGGCGGGTGAGCAGTTCTTC. The chain carries TRBV6-6 and TRBJ2-1; D tentatively reads TRBD1 or TRBD2 (6 bases each). The CDR3 consists of 13 residues. V lost 4 bases and J 9 bases, leaving 13 bases between the germline ends. Germline V lookup: CDR1 MNHNY, CDR2 SVGAGI (reference sequence).

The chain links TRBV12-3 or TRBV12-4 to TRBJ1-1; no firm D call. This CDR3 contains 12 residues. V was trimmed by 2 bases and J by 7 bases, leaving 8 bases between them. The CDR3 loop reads CASSLRGFEAFF. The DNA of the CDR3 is TGTGCCAGCAGTTTAAGAGGGTTTGAAGCTTTCTTT.

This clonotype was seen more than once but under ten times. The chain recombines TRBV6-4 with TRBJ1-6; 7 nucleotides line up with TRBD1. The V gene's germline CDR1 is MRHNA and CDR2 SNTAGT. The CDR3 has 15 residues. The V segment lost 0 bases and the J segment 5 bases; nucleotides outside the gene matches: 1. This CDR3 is CASSDSTGDNSPLHF. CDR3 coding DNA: TGTGCCAGCAGTGACTCCACAGGGGATAATTCACCCCTCCACTTT.

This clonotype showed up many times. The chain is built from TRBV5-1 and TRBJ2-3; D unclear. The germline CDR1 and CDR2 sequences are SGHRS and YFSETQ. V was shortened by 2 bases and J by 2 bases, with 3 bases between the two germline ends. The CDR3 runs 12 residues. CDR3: CASSLDTDTQYF. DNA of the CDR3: TGCGCCAGCAGCTTAGACACAGATACGCAGTATTTT.

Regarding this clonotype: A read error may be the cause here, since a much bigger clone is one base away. For the CDR3, the DNA is TGTGCCAGCAGCTTGGCCGGGCAGGTGAGAGATACGCAGTATTTT. Residues: CASSLAGQVRDTQYF. This chain joins TRBV5-4 and TRBJ2-3; no clear D gene. CDR1 and CDR2 from the germline V gene are SGHNT and YYREEE (reference sequence). The CDR3 consists of 15 residues. V was trimmed by 0 bases and J by 5 bases, leaving 13 bases between them.

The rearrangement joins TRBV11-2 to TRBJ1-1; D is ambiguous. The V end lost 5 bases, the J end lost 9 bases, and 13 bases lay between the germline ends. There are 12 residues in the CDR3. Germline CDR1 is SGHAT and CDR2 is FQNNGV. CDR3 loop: CASSPQSRKAFF. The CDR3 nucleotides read TGTGCCAGCAGCCCCCAATCCAGGAAAGCTTTCTTT.

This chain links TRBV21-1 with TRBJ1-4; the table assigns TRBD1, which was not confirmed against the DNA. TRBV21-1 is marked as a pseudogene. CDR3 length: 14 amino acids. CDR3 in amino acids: CASSTRTGVEKLFF. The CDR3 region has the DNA TGTGCCAGCAGCACGCGGACAGGGGTCGAAAAACTGTTTTTT.

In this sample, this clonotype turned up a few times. CDR3 bases: TGTGCCAGCAGCTTTTCGGGCGGCCATCAGGAGACCCAGTACTTC. Protein sequence: CASSFSGGHQETQYF. The chain employs TRBV11-2 and TRBJ2-5; no clear D gene. From germline, CDR1 is SGHAT and CDR2 FQNNGV. The CDR3 length is 15 residues. Trimming left V 3 bases short and J 5 bases short, with 16 bases between.

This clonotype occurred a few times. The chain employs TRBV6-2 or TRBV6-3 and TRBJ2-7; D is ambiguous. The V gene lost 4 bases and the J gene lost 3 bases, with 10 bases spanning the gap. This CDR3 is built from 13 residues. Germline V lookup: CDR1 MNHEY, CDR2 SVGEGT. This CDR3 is CASSLLEIYEQYF. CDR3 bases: TGTGCCAGCAGTTTATTGGAGATCTACGAGCAGTACTTC.

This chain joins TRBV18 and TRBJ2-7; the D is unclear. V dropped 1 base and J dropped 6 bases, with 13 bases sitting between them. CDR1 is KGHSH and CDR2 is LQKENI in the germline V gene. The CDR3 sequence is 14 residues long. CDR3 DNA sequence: TGTGCCAGCTCACCACAGGGCACCCTCTTCGAGCAGTACTTC. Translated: CASSPQGTLFEQYF.

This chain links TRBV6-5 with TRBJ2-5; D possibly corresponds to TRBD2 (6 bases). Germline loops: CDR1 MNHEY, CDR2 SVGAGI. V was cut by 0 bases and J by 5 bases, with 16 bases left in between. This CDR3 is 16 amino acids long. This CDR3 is CASSYSPPRGMETQYF. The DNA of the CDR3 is TGTGCCAGCAGTTACTCCCCCCCGCGGGGAATGGAGACCCAGTACTTC.

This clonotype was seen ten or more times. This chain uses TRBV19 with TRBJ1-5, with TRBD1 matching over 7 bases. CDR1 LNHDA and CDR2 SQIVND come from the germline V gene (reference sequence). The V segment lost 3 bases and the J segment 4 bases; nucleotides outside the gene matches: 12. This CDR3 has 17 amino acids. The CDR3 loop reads CASSIEGRGTDNQPQHF. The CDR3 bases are TGTGCCAGTAGTATTGAAGGCCGAGGGACAGATAATCAGCCCCAGCATTTT.

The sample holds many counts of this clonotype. The CDR3 reads CASSLRDGRNTEAFF. The CDR3, as DNA: TGTGCCAGCAGCTTGCGAGATGGGAGGAACACTGAAGCTTTCTTT. This chain joins TRBV5-6 and TRBJ1-1; unclear D gene. Trimming removed 1 base from V and 1 base from J, with 11 bases in between. Germline CDR1 SGHDT, CDR2 YYEEEE. This CDR3 contains 15 residues.

The CDR3 here is CAISESGGANNEQFF. DNA for the CDR3: TGTGCCATCAGTGAGTCTGGCGGGGCCAACAATGAGCAGTTCTTC. The rearrangement links TRBV10-3 to TRBJ2-1, with a weak D call TRBD2 (6 bases). The CDR3 runs to 15 residues. Trimming shortened V by 0 bases and J by 5 bases, and 11 bases separated the two germline ends. CDR1 is ENHRY and CDR2 is SYGVKD in the germline V gene.

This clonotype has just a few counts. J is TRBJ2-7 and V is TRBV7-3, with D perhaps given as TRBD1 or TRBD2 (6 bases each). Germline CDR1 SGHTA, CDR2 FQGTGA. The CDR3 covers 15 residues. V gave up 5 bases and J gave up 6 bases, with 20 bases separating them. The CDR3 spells CASSPGGQPEGEQYF. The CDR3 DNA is TGTGCCAGCAGCCCTGGGGGGCAGCCCGAAGGCGAGCAGTACTTC.